This TCR beta chain was sequenced during a study of spatial heterogeneity in lung cancer. As for time point: sample taken at primary tumor resection. The authors sequenced whole RNA from tumor, nontumor lung or frozen PBMC without sorting. TCRdb recomputed calls from the 5' RACE reads with MiXCR, one row per CDR3 protein. The sample lists roughly 39,000 distinct CDR3 sequences, around 5.8% occurring once. This clonotype appeared many times. Trimming at V came to 1 base and at J to 4 bases, leaving 9 bases not matched to a gene. The CDR3 consists of 17 residues. Per the germline V gene, CDR1 is LGHDT and CDR2 is YNNKEL (reference sequence).

The V call is TRBV3-1, the J call TRBJ1-5; 8 bases fit TRBD1. This receptor was taken from a male donor with early-stage non-small cell lung cancer. Source: PBMCs, taken at surgery. Here the CDR3 DNA reads TGTGCCAGCAGCCAAGCCGGACAGGGTAATCGGAATCAGCCCCAGCATTTT. Translated, it gives CASSQAGQGNRNQPQHF.